The entry that follows covers one TCR beta chain sequence. Its specificity is unknown. The sample is drawn from a study of cytomegalovirus exposure and HLA in healthy donors. Study-wide results and caveats: The study listed roughly 160 cytomegalovirus-associated TCR beta chains. Later, TCR association rates were found to vary by HLA locus, highest for DRB1 and lowest for HLA-C. TCR beta V- and J-gene trimming was later associated with a missense DCLRE1C variant. Common viral pathogens seemed, in a later analysis, to connect with several of the most significant clusters.

The primer mix had 60 Vbeta and 13 Jbeta primers. Method: immunoSEQ multiplex PCR; TCRdb's copy keeps in-frame clones and lacks some. The sample has some 97,000 clones, roughly three quarters seen once; the top ten hold roughly 3.7%. In germline, CDR1 is MNHNY, CDR2 SVGAGI (reference sequence). Trimming cost V 4 bases and J 1 base, with 10 bases left between them. This CDR3 has 14 amino acids. The sequenced material came from PBMCs. This sequence joins TRBV6-6 and TRBJ1-1; a weak D match, TRBD1 (6 bases). This TCR derives from a female donor in good health and CMV-seropositive. The CDR3 DNA reads TGTGCCAGCAGTTCGGGACATTCGAACACTGAAGCTTTCTTT. Translating gives CASSSGHSNTEAFF.